This TCR beta chain derives from a study of OX40 agonist ivuxolimab in advanced cancers. Germline CDR1 reads SGHTA; CDR2 reads FQGNSA. The CDR3 is made up of 14 amino acids. Trimming took 5 bases from V and 14 from J; bases not matched to a gene: 11. The method was immunoSEQ multiplex PCR; TCRdb's version includes in-frame clones alone and lacks a portion of them. The repertoire includes 53,000 or so clones, 60% to 80% of them detected once, and under 3% sits in the top ten. The specimen comprised CD4+ or CD8+ T cells sorted from blood, sampled in a trial of the OX40 agonist ivuxolimab. The gene calls are TRBV7-2 and TRBJ1-6; 8 bases fit TRBD1. This receptor was obtained from an adult with an advanced solid tumor such as melanoma, head and neck, liver or kidney cancer. CDR3 loop: CASSRTGGQGALHF. The CDR3 region has the DNA TGTGCCAGCAGCCGAACGGGCGGACAGGGAGCCCTCCACTTT.